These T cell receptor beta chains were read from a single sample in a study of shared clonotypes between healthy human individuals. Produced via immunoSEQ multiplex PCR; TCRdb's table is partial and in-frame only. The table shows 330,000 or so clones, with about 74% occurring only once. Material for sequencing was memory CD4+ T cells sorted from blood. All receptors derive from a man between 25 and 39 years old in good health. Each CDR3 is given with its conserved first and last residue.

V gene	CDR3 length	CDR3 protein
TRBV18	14	CASSPRSGANVLTF
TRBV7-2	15	CASSLGRGSSYEQYF
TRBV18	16	CASSPGLAGVQETQYF
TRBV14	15	CASSQGGGWRETQYF
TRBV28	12	CACQGGSEKLFF
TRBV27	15	CASSFKGPPGKPQHF
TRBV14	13	CASSQDAGYGYTF
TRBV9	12	CASSVATGTQYF
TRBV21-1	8	CAPHGYTF
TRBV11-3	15	CASSLGTGELNIQYF